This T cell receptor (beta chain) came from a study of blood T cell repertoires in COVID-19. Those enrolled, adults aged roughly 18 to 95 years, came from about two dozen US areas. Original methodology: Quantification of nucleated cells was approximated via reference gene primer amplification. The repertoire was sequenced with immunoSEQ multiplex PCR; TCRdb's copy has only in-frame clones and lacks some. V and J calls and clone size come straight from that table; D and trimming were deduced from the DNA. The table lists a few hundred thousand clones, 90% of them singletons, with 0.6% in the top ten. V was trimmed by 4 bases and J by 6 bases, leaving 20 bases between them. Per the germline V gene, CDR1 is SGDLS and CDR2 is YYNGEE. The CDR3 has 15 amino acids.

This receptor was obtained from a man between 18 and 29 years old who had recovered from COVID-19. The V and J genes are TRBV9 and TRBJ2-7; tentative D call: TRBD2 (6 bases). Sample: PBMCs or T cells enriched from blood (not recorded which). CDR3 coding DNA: TGTGCCAGCAGCTCAAGGGGCGGGCCCGGGAGCGAGCAGTACTTC. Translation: CASSSRGGPGSEQYF.